The rows below give T cell receptor beta chains drawn from one sample of a study of regulatory T cells in long-lasting Graves disease. TCRdb redid the calling of the multiplex PCR reads with MiXCR, one entry per CDR3 protein. The sample gives over 350,000 distinct CDR3 sequences, less than 25% of which show up once; less than 25% is in the top ten. The source material was peripheral blood mononuclear cells (PBMCs), sampled when the disease was refractory, from a patient treated with antithyroid drugs. The source of these receptors is a female donor with Graves disease. CDR3s leave out the opening cysteine and the closing phenylalanine or tryptophan. Each record gives: clone size, V gene, J gene, CDR3 protein. Size is omitted from some rows. Given values are once, few, many or a class for expanded clones.

-,TRBV10-3,TRBJ2-4,AISESTAHPHALGKNIQY
many,TRBV27,TRBJ2-5,ASRLLAGGGETQY
-,TRBV30,TRBJ2-7,AWGDVGVYEQY
many,TRBV30,TRBJ2-2,ACAALGGTGELF
many,TRBV5-1,TRBJ2-7,ASSSTGTEQY
-,TRBV12-3/TRBV12-4,TRBJ2-1,ASSLGGGPVYNEQF
many,TRBV6-2/TRBV6-3,TRBJ1-2,ASSYAGRKSYGYT
many,TRBV6-1,TRBJ2-7,ASKHGSPGYEQY
-,TRBV20-1,TRBJ2-2,SARVPGPVNTGELF
many,TRBV12-3/TRBV12-4,TRBJ1-1,ASSQNRGVRTEAF
-,TRBV19,TRBJ2-2,ASNPGLANTGELF
few,TRBV28,TRBJ2-3,ASSWAGLATTDTQY
few,TRBV7-9,TRBJ2-7,ASSLPGTDSYEQY
few,TRBV18,TRBJ1-2,ASSPFPGGYT
-,TRBV5-1,TRBJ2-7,ASSFDQGGEQY
few,TRBV2,TRBJ1-3,ASSESSTGRLNTIY